This T cell receptor (beta chain) is from a study of T cells in Graves' hyperthyroidism and ophthalmopathy. In the study overall: Initial diagnosis, before any treatment, was when peripheral blood was collected.

Germline V gene data show CDR1 as SEHNR and CDR2 as FQNEAQ (reference sequence). This CDR3 is built from 13 residues. Trimming shortened V by 4 bases and J by 5 bases, and 11 bases separated the two germline ends. This clonotype came up many times. Researchers took RNA transcripts and amplified the TCR beta CDR3 regions from them. A set of HTBI primers served as the primers for a first-round RT-PCR of the TCR CDR3. Using its own MiXCR run on the multiplex PCR reads, TCRdb lists one record per CDR3 protein. The sample consists of about 59,000 distinct CDR3 sequences, about 50% of them appearing once. From more than 9.5 ml of fresh peripheral blood, PBMCs were isolated.

Sequencing input: blood. The chain combines TRBV7-9 with TRBJ2-5; no reliable D call. This receptor was taken from a woman in her sixties with Graves' ophthalmopathy. The CDR3, as DNA: TGTGCCAGCAGCTCACGCCCCAAGGAGACCCAGTACTTC. The encoded protein is CASSSRPKETQYF.